The 8 T cell receptor beta chains given below trace back to one sample, sequenced in a study of T cells in Graves' hyperthyroidism and ophthalmopathy. Amplified TCR beta CDR3 regions came from RNA transcripts. HTBI primers were employed in a first-round RT-PCR of the TCR CDR3. TCRdb reprocessed the multiplex PCR reads via MiXCR and lists one record per CDR3 protein. This repertoire shows some 350,000 distinct CDR3 sequences, roughly 13% found once; its top ten account for about a third. The sample taken for sequencing was blood. The receptors were sampled from a woman aged 35 to 49 with Graves' ophthalmopathy.

At least ten counts were recorded for this clonotype. The V gene is TRBV11-2, the J gene TRBJ2-1; D not certain. The CDR3 has 16 residues. Germline V CDR1 and CDR2: SGHAT, FQNNGV. V was trimmed by 0 bases and J by 2 bases, leaving 11 bases between them. CDR3 amino acids: CASSLDLSGPYNEQFF. The CDR3, as DNA: TGTGCCAGCAGCTTAGATTTGAGTGGCCCCTACAATGAGCAGTTCTTC.

This clonotype was counted a few times. The chain is built from TRBV3-1 and TRBJ2-5, with D tentatively TRBD1 or TRBD2 (7 bases each). The CDR3 runs to 15 residues. From germline, CDR1 is LGHDT and CDR2 YNNKEL (reference sequence). V dropped 4 bases and J dropped 5 bases, with 17 bases sitting between them. In DNA form, the CDR3 reads TGTGCCAGCAGCCCTGGGGAGGGGGCGCGGGAGACCCAGTACTTC. It specifies CASSPGEGARETQYF.

This clonotype was seen repeatedly, ten times or more. The rearrangement uses TRBV10-2 and TRBJ1-1; no clear D. Trimming took 5 bases from V and 4 from J, leaving 20 bases between them. CDR1 and CDR2 from the germline V gene are WSHSY and SAAADI. The CDR3 sequence is 16 residues long. The CDR3: CASSRPTASMSTEAFF. The CDR3 DNA sequence: TGCGCCAGCAGTCGGCCGACCGCCTCCATGAGCACTGAAGCTTTCTTT.

The chain links TRBV6-1 to TRBJ1-6; D possibly corresponds to TRBD1 (6 bases). The CDR3 consists of 14 residues. Trimming shortened V by 6 bases and J by 7 bases, and 13 bases separated the two germline ends. Per germline, CDR1 MNHNS and CDR2 SASEGT. CDR3 bases: TGTGCCAGCAGACGCCGGGGGCACAATTCACCCCTCCACTTT. Translation gives CASRRRGHNSPLHF.

This clonotype occurred many times. This rearrangement joins TRBV3-1 to TRBJ2-7; possible D gene TRBD1, 6 bases. CDR3 length equals 13 residues. Germline V gene data show CDR1 as LGHDT and CDR2 as YNNKEL (reference sequence). V lost 1 base to trimming and J lost 6 bases, with 10 bases between them. This CDR3 is CASSQGGLSEQYF. In DNA form, the CDR3 reads TGTGCCAGCAGCCAAGGGGGGCTTAGCGAGCAGTACTTC.

The table lists this clonotype with a few counts. The chain combines TRBV20-1 with TRBJ1-5; D perhaps matches TRBD1 (5 bases). The CDR3 consists of 14 residues. Germline V CDR1 and CDR2: DFQATT, SNEGSKA (reference sequence). With 5 bases removed from V and 6 bases from J, the gap between germline ends came to 17 bases. This chain's CDR3 is CSARSWQGSQPQHF. The DNA of the CDR3 is TGCAGTGCTCGAAGTTGGCAGGGAAGTCAGCCCCAGCATTTT.

The chain couples TRBV11-2 to TRBJ2-2; D is unclear. The V end lost 3 bases, the J end lost 7 bases, and 6 bases lay between the germline ends. Germline CDR1 SGHAT, CDR2 FQNNGV. The CDR3 consists of 12 residues. The CDR3 sequence is CASSFPDGELFF. DNA for the CDR3: TGTGCCAGCAGCTTCCCGGACGGGGAGCTGTTTTTT.

Many counts were recorded for this clonotype. J is TRBJ1-6 and V is TRBV11-2; maybe TRBD1 (5 bases). The ends were cut back, 5 bases at V and 11 bases at J, with 13 bases in the middle. This CDR3 has 13 residues. Germline CDR1 SGHAT, CDR2 FQNNGV. CDR3 nucleotides: TGTGCCAGCAGCAGCGGGGCGCCGACACCCCTCCACTTT. It yields the protein CASSSGAPTPLHF.